This TCR beta chain originates from a study of blood T cell repertoires in COVID-19. As for the study in general: PBMCs, B-cell-depleted T cells, or T cells provided the cDNA or gDNA that made up the material.

Source study methods: By means of reference gene primer amplification, nucleated cell counts were estimated. Sequenced by immunoSEQ multiplex PCR; TCRdb stores in-frame clones only, minus some. From that table come the V and J calls and clone size; the DNA was used to work out D and trimming. The sample lists around 100,000 clones, approximately 92% occurring once. V shed 1 base and J 7 bases; nucleotides not matched to a gene: 14. The CDR3 totals 16 residues. CDR1 is SGHNT, CDR2 YYREEE, per germline (reference sequence). This rearrangement joins TRBV5-4 to TRBJ2-7; TRBD2 matches at 7 bases. The TCR was taken from a woman older than 75 with acute or convalescent COVID-19. The sample comprised peripheral blood. CDR3 sequence (DNA): TGTGCCAGCAGCTTGCCAAGCGGGGTAGGGACTAAAGAGCAGTACTTC. Protein: CASSLPSGVGTKEQYF. The whole variable domain, filled in from reference TRBV5-4 and TRBJ2-7, reads ETGVTQSPTHLIKTRGQQVTLRCSSQSGHNTVSWYQQALGQGPQFIFQYYREEENGRGNFPPRFSGLQFPNYSSELNVNALELDDSALYLCASSLPSGVGTKEQYFGPGTRLTVT.